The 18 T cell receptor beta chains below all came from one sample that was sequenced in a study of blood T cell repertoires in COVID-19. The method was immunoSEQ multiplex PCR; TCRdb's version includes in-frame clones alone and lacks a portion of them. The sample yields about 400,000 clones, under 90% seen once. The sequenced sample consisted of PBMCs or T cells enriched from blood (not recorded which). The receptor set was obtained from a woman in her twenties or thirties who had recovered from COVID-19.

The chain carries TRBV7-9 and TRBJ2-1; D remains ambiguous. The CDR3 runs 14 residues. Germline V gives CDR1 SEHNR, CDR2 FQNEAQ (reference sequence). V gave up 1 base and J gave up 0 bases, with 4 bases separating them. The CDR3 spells CASSLVRSYNEQFF. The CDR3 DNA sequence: TGTGCCAGCAGCTTAGTCCGCTCCTACAATGAGCAGTTCTTC.

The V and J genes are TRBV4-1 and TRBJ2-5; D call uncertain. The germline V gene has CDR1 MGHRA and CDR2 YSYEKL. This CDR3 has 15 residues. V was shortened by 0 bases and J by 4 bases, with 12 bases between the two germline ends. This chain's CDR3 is CASSQEKVRGETQYF. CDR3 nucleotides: TGCGCCAGCAGCCAAGAGAAGGTCAGAGGAGAGACCCAGTACTTC.

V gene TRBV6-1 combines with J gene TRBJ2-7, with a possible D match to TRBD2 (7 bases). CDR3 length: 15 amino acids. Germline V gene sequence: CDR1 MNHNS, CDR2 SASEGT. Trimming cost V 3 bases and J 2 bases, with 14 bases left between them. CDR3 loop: CASSEVNGGPYEQYF. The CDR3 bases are TGTGCCAGCAGTGAGGTTAACGGGGGGCCCTACGAGCAGTACTTC.

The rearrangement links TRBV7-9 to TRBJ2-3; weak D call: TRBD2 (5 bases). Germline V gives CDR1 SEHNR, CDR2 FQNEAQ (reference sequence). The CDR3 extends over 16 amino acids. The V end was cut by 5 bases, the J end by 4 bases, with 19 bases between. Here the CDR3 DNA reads TGTGCCAGCAGCCAACCGTCGGGCCGAGCGGCAGATACGCAGTATTTT. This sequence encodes CASSQPSGRAADTQYF.

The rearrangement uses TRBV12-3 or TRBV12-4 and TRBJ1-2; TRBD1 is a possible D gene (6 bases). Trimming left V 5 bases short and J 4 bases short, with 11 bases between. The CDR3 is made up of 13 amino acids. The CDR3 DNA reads TGTGCCAGCAGTCCAACAGGGTTCTATGGCTACACCTTC. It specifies CASSPTGFYGYTF.

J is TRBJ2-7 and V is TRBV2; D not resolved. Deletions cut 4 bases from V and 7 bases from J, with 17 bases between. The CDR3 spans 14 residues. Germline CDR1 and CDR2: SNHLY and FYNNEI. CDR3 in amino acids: CASSGSISTWEQYF. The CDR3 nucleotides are TGTGCCAGCAGTGGTAGCATTTCTACGTGGGAGCAGTACTTC.

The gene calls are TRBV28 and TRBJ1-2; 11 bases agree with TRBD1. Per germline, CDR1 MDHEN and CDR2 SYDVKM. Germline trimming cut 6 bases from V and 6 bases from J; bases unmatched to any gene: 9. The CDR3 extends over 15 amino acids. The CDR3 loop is CASRPSGQGANGYTF. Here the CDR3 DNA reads TGTGCCAGCAGACCCAGTGGACAGGGGGCCAATGGCTACACCTTC.

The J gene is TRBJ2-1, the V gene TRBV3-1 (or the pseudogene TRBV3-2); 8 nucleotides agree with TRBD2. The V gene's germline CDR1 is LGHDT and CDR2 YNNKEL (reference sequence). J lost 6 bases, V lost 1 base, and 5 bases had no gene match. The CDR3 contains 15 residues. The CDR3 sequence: CASSQGGLVVNEQFF. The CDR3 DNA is TGTGCCAGCAGCCAAGGGGGACTAGTAGTCAATGAGCAGTTCTTC.

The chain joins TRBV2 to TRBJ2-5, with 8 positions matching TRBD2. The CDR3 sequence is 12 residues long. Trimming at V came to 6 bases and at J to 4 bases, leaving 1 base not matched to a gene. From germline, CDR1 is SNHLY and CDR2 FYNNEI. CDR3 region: CASSGRGETQYF. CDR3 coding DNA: TGTGCCAGCAGCGGGAGGGGAGAGACCCAGTACTTC.

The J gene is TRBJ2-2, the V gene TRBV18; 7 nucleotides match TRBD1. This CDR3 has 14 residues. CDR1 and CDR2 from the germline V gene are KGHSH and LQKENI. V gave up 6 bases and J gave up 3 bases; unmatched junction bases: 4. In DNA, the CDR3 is TGTGCCAGCTCCCCAGACAGGGACACCGGGGAGCTGTTTTTT. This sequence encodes CASSPDRDTGELFF.

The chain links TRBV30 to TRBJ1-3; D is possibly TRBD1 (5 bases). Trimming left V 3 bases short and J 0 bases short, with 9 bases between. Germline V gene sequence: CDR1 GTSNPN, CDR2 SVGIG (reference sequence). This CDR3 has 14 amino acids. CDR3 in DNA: TGTGCCTGGAGCCAGACAGACTCTGGAAACACCATATATTTT. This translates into CAWSQTDSGNTIYF.

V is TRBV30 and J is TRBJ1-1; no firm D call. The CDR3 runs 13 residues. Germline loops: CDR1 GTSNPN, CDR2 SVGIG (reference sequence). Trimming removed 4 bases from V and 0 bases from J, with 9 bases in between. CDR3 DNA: TGTGCCTGGACCCAGAACATGAACACTGAAGCTTTCTTT. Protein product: CAWTQNMNTEAFF.

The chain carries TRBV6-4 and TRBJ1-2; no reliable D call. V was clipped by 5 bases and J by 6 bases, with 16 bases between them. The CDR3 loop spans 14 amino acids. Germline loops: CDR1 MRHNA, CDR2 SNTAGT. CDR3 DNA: TGTGCCAGCAGTAGGGAGGAAGGGATTGATGGCTACACCTTC. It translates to CASSREEGIDGYTF.

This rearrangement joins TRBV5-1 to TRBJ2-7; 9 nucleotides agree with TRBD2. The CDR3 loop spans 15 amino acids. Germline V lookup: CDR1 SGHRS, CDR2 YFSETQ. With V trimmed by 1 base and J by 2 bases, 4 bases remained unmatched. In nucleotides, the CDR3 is TGCGCCAGCAGCTTGATGACTAGCGGAGCCTACGAGCAGTACTTC. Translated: CASSLMTSGAYEQYF.

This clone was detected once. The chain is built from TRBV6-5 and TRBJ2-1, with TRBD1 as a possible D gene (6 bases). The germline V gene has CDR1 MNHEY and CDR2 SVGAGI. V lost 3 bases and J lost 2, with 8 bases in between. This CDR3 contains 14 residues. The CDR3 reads CASSYSGAYNEQFF. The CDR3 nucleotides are TGTGCCAGCAGTTATTCAGGGGCCTACAATGAGCAGTTCTTC.

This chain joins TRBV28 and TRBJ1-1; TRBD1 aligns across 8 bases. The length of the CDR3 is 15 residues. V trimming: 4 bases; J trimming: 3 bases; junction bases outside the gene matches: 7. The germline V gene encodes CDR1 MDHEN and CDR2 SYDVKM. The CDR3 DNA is TGTGCCAGCAGTTCACCGCGACAGGGGTACACTGAAGCTTTCTTT. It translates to CASSSPRQGYTEAFF.

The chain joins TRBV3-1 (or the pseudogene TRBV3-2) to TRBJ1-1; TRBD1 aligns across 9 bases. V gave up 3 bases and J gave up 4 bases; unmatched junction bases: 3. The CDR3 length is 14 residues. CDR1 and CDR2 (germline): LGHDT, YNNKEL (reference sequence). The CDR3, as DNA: TGTGCCAGCAGCCAGGACAGGGGAAGCACTGAAGCTTTCTTT. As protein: CASSQDRGSTEAFF.

The CDR3 DNA reads as TGTGCCAGCAGCATGGGTGGGACTAGCGGGGGGCCTAACACCGGGGAGCTGTTTTTT. Amino acids: CASSMGGTSGGPNTGELFF. This chain links TRBV5-4 with TRBJ2-2, with 15 positions matching TRBD2. This CDR3 region has 19 residues. The V segment lost 4 bases and the J segment 2 bases; nucleotides outside the gene matches: 9. Germline CDR1 SGHNT, CDR2 YYREEE (reference sequence).